This entry describes one T cell receptor (beta chain). Its target is unknown. The data stem from a study of shared clonotypes between healthy human individuals. Study context: The plates for each donor numbered three CD4 naive, three CD4 memory, two CD8 naive and one CD8 memory. Broader study findings: In the sorted subsets, rarefaction showed sequencing was incomplete despite large depth. Clonotypes which were not shared had lower generation probabilities than clonotypes that all four donors shared. Clonotype sharing among donors likely depends on sequencing depth.

Naive CD8 isolation took CD45RO-negative cells positively selected for CCR7 and excluded terminally differentiated effector memory CD45RA+ cells. Clones were read by immunoSEQ multiplex PCR, and TCRdb kept only the in-frame ones, dropping some. The table lists 630,000 or so clones, 95% to 98% of them singletons. This CDR3 region has 15 residues. Trimming took off 4 bases at V and 0 bases at J, with 10 bases between the two ends. Germline assignment: CDR1 KGHSH and CDR2 LQKENI. Material for sequencing was naive CD8+ T cells sorted from blood. The source of this sequence is a man aged 30-40 years in good health. This chain connects TRBV18 to TRBJ1-5, with a possible D match to TRBD1 (5 bases). The DNA for the CDR3 is TGTGCCAGCTCACGTCTAGGGGTTAGCAATCAGCCCCAGCATTTT. Residues: CASSRLGVSNQPQHF.